This T cell receptor (beta chain) was identified in a study of OX40 agonist ivuxolimab in advanced cancers. At the level of the study: People in dose escalation had one of these cancers: hepatocellular carcinoma, melanoma, renal cell or head and neck cancer.

CDR1 is MDHEN and CDR2 is SYDVKM in the germline V gene. The CDR3 sequence is 14 residues long. V lost 6 bases and J 4 bases, leaving 16 bases between the germline ends. Profiling relied on immunoSEQ multiplex PCR, and the TCRdb table lists in-frame clones only, not all of them. The repertoire holds about 80,000 clones, with 84% as singletons. The chain couples TRBV28 to TRBJ2-7, with D perhaps matching TRBD2 (5 bases). This TCR was sampled from an adult with an advanced solid tumor such as melanoma, head and neck, liver or kidney cancer. Specimen: CD4+ or CD8+ T cells sorted from blood, collected in a trial of the OX40 agonist ivuxolimab. The CDR3 is CASSSEASGYEQYF. DNA of the CDR3: TGTGCCAGCAGCTCAGAGGCGTCGGGGTACGAGCAGTACTTC.